This entry concerns a single T cell receptor (beta chain). This sample is drawn from a study of blood T cell repertoires in COVID-19. As handled by the study authors: Estimates of nucleated cell counts were drawn from the amplification of reference gene primers. Profiling relied on immunoSEQ multiplex PCR, and the TCRdb table lists in-frame clones only, not all of them. The DNA gave D and trimming, while V, J and clone size come from that table. This table has 300,000 to 400,000 clones, over 70% appearing once. The germline V and J ends were trimmed by 5 bases and 6 bases, with 7 bases remaining between them. CDR1 SEHNR and CDR2 FQNEAQ come from the germline V gene (reference sequence). This CDR3 contains 11 residues.

The material sequenced was PBMCs or T cells enriched from blood (not recorded which). This TCR derives from a man aged 30 to 45 who had recovered from COVID-19. The chain combines TRBV7-9 with TRBJ1-1; D is undetermined. CDR3: CASSPEAEAFF. In DNA form, the CDR3 reads TGTGCCAGCAGCCCCGAGGCTGAAGCTTTCTTT.